These 13 T cell receptor beta chains originate from one sample sequenced in a study of blood T cell repertoires in COVID-19. Only in-frame clones appear in the TCRdb table, and some are missing; sequencing was by immunoSEQ multiplex PCR. Of about 190,000 clones listed, roughly nine tenths are singletons. Sequencing input: PBMCs or T cells enriched from blood (not recorded which). These receptors all stem from a woman aged 40 to 50 in a cohort exposed to, infected with or recovered from COVID-19 (not recorded which).

This clone is medium-sized. The V call is TRBV4-2, the J call TRBJ2-3; TRBD2 matches 10 bases. Trimming removed 1 base from V and 4 bases from J; junction bases left unmatched: 5. Germline CDR1 LGHNA, CDR2 YNFKEQ. The CDR3 loop spans 16 amino acids. CDR3 DNA sequence: TGTGCCAGCAGCCAAGGCCCTAGCGGGAGTTCAGATACGCAGTATTTT. Translated: CASSQGPSGSSDTQYF.

The V gene is TRBV29-1, the J gene TRBJ2-1; D gene uncertain. This CDR3 comprises 15 residues. The germline V and J ends were trimmed by 3 bases and 2 bases, with 14 bases remaining between them. Germline CDR1 and CDR2: SQVTM and ANQGSEA. CDR3 region: CSVDNPRRTYNEQFF. For the CDR3, the DNA is TGCAGCGTTGATAACCCTCGGCGGACCTACAATGAGCAGTTCTTC.

This clone occurred a few times. The chain carries TRBV30 and TRBJ1-4; 7 bases match TRBD1. The ends lost 3 bases at V and 5 bases at J; junction bases unmatched: 9. Germline CDR1 and CDR2: GTSNPN and SVGIG (reference sequence). This CDR3 comprises 15 residues. CDR3 in DNA: TGTGCCTGGAGGGGTACAGACAGGGAGAATGAAAAACTGTTTTTT. This encodes CAWRGTDRENEKLFF.

The J gene is TRBJ1-1, the V gene TRBV19, with D perhaps TRBD1 (6 bases). The length of the CDR3 is 16 residues. The germline gives CDR1 LNHDA, CDR2 SQIVND (reference sequence). The V end lost 5 bases, the J end lost 4 bases, and 20 bases lay between the germline ends. CDR3 sequence (DNA): TGTGCCAGTAGTCCAAACAGGGAAAGGTTGTTCACTGAAGCTTTCTTT. As protein: CASSPNRERLFTEAFF.

The V and J genes are TRBV28 and TRBJ1-1; maybe TRBD1 (5 bases). Per germline, CDR1 MDHEN and CDR2 SYDVKM. The CDR3 totals 17 residues. V shed 5 bases and J shed 3 bases, with 22 bases lying between them. The CDR3 sequence: CASSHAGLTGGDTEAFF. As DNA, the CDR3 is TGTGCCAGCAGTCACGCGGGACTAACAGGAGGGGACACTGAAGCTTTCTTT.

This clone was recorded a few times. CDR3 nucleotide sequence: TGCGCCAGCAGCTTCAGCTTTCAGGGCAACACTGAAGCTTTCTTT. Translation gives CASSFSFQGNTEAFF. The rearrangement joins TRBV5-1 to TRBJ1-1, with D tentatively TRBD1 (5 bases). The CDR3 spans 15 residues. CDR1 is SGHRS and CDR2 is YFSETQ in the germline V gene. V dropped 2 bases and J dropped 2 bases, with 13 bases sitting between them.

For this clone: The sample contains more than one DNA sequence encoding this CDR3. The chain employs TRBV30 and TRBJ1-2, with 10 bases aligning to TRBD1. The CDR3 is 13 residues long. Germline CDR1 is GTSNPN and CDR2 is SVGIG (reference sequence). The junction had 3 bases not matched to a gene; V was cut back by 0 bases and J by 8 bases. CDR3 bases: TGTGCCTGGAGTGTTGGGACAGGGGACGGCTACACCTTC. This codes for CAWSVGTGDGYTF.

The chain has TRBV28 and TRBJ2-4, with no clear D. CDR1 MDHEN and CDR2 SYDVKM come from the germline V gene. The CDR3 is 12 residues long. Trimming shortened V by 10 bases and J by 5 bases, and 12 bases separated the two germline ends. CDR3 bases: TGTGCCACCCCGCAGGTGCAAAACATTCAGTACTTC. This codes for CATPQVQNIQYF.

In its sample, this clone was seen once. CDR3 in DNA: TGTGCCACCAGTGATTATACAGGGGTATACAATGAGCAGTTCTTC. This codes for CATSDYTGVYNEQFF. V gene TRBV24-1 combines with J gene TRBJ2-1; 7 bases line up with TRBD1. CDR1 is KGHDR, CDR2 SFDVKD, per germline. CDR3 size: 15 residues. J was trimmed by 4 bases and V by 2 bases; bases with no gene match: 4.

Comments on this clone: Other nucleotide sequences in the sample specify the same CDR3. The chain combines TRBV13 with TRBJ1-1; D not resolved. This CDR3 contains 11 residues. V gave up 5 bases and J gave up 2 bases, with 3 bases separating them. The germline gives CDR1 PRHDT, CDR2 FYEKMQ (reference sequence). Here the CDR3 DNA reads TGTGCCAGCAGCCCAAACACTGAAGCTTTCTTT. It encodes CASSPNTEAFF.

The chain uses TRBV4-1 and TRBJ1-1; D is undetermined. The ends were cut back, 1 base at V and 4 bases at J, with 16 bases in the middle. The CDR3 consists of 16 residues. Germline-derived CDR1 and CDR2 are MGHRA and YSYEKL. The CDR3 protein is CASSQVFSGESTEAFF. CDR3 DNA sequence: TGCGCCAGCAGCCAAGTGTTTTCCGGGGAAAGCACTGAAGCTTTCTTT.

This chain joins TRBV9 and TRBJ2-1, with D uncertain. Germline values: CDR1 SGDLS, CDR2 YYNGEE. Deletions cut 4 bases from V and 8 bases from J, with 13 bases between. CDR3 size: 13 residues. CDR3 coding DNA: TGTGCCAGCAGCAAATCTCGCGGAGATGAGCAGTTCTTC. This sequence encodes CASSKSRGDEQFF.

This rearrangement joins TRBV19 to TRBJ2-2; D is ambiguous. Trimming removed 7 bases from V and 2 bases from J, with 8 bases in between. CDR1 and CDR2 from the germline V gene are LNHDA and SQIVND (reference sequence). CDR3 length equals 13 residues. CDR3 protein: CASTHFNTGELFF. CDR3 DNA sequence: TGTGCCAGTACCCACTTCAACACCGGGGAGCTGTTTTTT.